Each of the 3 T cell receptor beta chains below was sequenced from the same sample in a study of early T cells in non-severe SARS-CoV-2 infection. TCRdb used MiXCR to reprocess the 5' RACE reads, holding one entry per CDR3 protein. The sample has around 30,000 distinct CDR3 sequences, over 3.5% seen once. Sequenced sample: whole blood. Source of these receptors: an adult who was a healthcare worker with PCR-confirmed SARS-CoV-2 infection or an uninfected control (not recorded which).

This clonotype was recorded many times. V gene TRBV7-9 combines with J gene TRBJ2-1; 7 positions match TRBD2. The length of the CDR3 is 16 residues. The trim removed 3 bases at V and 4 bases at J, leaving 9 bases unmatched. Germline lookup yields CDR1 SEHNR and CDR2 FQNEAQ (reference sequence). CDR3 coding DNA: TGTGCCAGCAGCTTGTCTAGCGGAGAGGGATACAATGAGCAGTTCTTC. Its translation: CASSLSSGEGYNEQFF.

This clonotype came up a few times. The gene calls are TRBV12-3 or TRBV12-4 and TRBJ1-4; 8 nucleotides match TRBD1. This CDR3 is built from 15 residues. V shed 0 bases, J shed 14 bases, and the junction held 11 bases outside the gene matches. The CDR3, as DNA: TGTGCCAGCAGTTTAGCGGGGGGGACAGGTGGGAAGCTGTTTTTT. It encodes CASSLAGGTGGKLFF.

This clonotype has at least ten counts. V gene TRBV28 combines with J gene TRBJ2-7; 11 positions match TRBD2. With V trimmed by 3 bases and J by 1 base, 8 bases remained unmatched. CDR3 length: 17 residues. Germline loops: CDR1 MDHEN, CDR2 SYDVKM. The CDR3 sequence is CASSFDSGRARSYEQYF. CDR3 bases: TGTGCCAGCAGTTTCGATAGCGGGAGGGCAAGGTCCTACGAGCAGTACTTC.